The source of this T cell receptor beta chain is a study of early T cells in non-severe SARS-CoV-2 infection. Across the whole study: Bulk RNA isolated from unsorted whole blood underwent sequencing; chains were not paired.

Germline CDR1 is DFQATT and CDR2 is SNEGSKA (reference sequence). There are 14 residues in the CDR3. The V and J ends lost 4 bases and 0 bases, in that order; junction bases with no gene match: 2. This clonotype was recorded at least ten times. The TCR library protocol attached unique molecular identifiers to the individual cDNA molecules. One entry per CDR3 protein results from TCRdb running MiXCR on the 5' RACE reads. This sample has about 63,000 distinct CDR3 sequences; about an eighth occur once, and the top ten carry 4% to 5%. Sequencing was performed on whole blood. This chain joins TRBV20-1 and TRBJ1-3; TRBD1 matches 8 bases. This TCR derives from an adult who was a healthcare worker with PCR-confirmed SARS-CoV-2 infection or an uninfected control (not recorded which). CDR3 nucleotide sequence: TGCAGTGCTAACGACAGGGGCTCTGGAAACACCATATATTTT. This translates into CSANDRGSGNTIYF.